These 32 T cell receptor beta chains originate from one sample sequenced in a study of OX40 agonist ivuxolimab in advanced cancers. This table comes from immunoSEQ multiplex PCR, and its TCRdb copy is limited to in-frame clones, with some not included. In the table there are 50,000 to 75,000 clones, roughly 89% of which are singletons. The sequencing here drew on CD4+ or CD8+ T cells sorted from blood, taken in a trial of the OX40 agonist ivuxolimab. The receptors were sampled from an adult with an advanced solid tumor such as melanoma, head and neck, liver or kidney cancer.

The V call is TRBV7-2, the J call TRBJ1-3, with D maybe TRBD1 (6 bases). The germline gives CDR1 SGHTA, CDR2 FQGNSA. Between the trimmed V and J ends, which lost 6 bases and 2 bases, there was a span of 8 bases. The CDR3 sequence is 13 residues long. The CDR3 DNA is TGTGCCAGCAGTCACAGGGCTGGAAACACCATATATTTT. Protein: CASSHRAGNTIYF.

CDR3 protein: CASSIGVWGTDTQYF. The CDR3, as DNA: TGTGCCAGTAGTATAGGCGTTTGGGGCACAGATACGCAGTATTTT. The chain is built from TRBV19 and TRBJ2-3; no firm D call. The CDR3 has 15 residues. Germline loops: CDR1 LNHDA, CDR2 SQIVND (reference sequence). Trimming took 1 base from V and 1 from J, leaving 9 bases between them.

The CDR3 sequence is CASSLGGEESNYGYTF. CDR3 in DNA: TGTGCCAGCAGCTTAGGGGGGGAGGAATCTAACTATGGCTACACCTTC. The genes are TRBV7-2 and TRBJ1-2; D perhaps matches TRBD1 (5 bases). Trimming cost V 1 base and J 0 bases, with 12 bases left between them. This CDR3 spans 16 amino acids. CDR1 SGHTA and CDR2 FQGNSA come from the germline V gene. The whole variable domain, remainder taken from reference TRBV7-2 and TRBJ1-2, is GAGVSQSPSNKVTEKGKDVELRCDPISGHTALYWYRQSLGQGLEFLIYFQGNSAPDKSGLPSDRFSAERTGGSVSTLTIQRTQQEDSAVYLCASSLGGEESNYGYTFGSGTRLTVV.

The V gene is TRBV6-1, the J gene TRBJ1-2; weak D call: TRBD1 (6 bases). This CDR3 region has 13 residues. Deletions cut 6 bases from V and 3 bases from J, with 11 bases between. CDR1 and CDR2 from the germline V gene are MNHNS and SASEGT. The CDR3: CASSPQGYYGYTF. CDR3 nucleotide sequence: TGTGCCAGCAGCCCACAGGGCTACTATGGCTACACCTTC.

CDR3 in DNA: TGTGCCAGCAGCTCCGGGACGGGCAGGGGTGGGCCCCAGCATTTT. It specifies CASSSGTGRGGPQHF. The chain carries TRBV5-6 and TRBJ1-5; possibly TRBD1 for D (6 bases). Germline CDR1 SGHDT, CDR2 YYEEEE. The CDR3 has 15 residues. V lost 3 bases, J lost 9 bases, and 19 bases lay in between. The full variable domain, with the rest looked up from reference TRBV5-6 and TRBJ1-5, is DAGVTQSPTHLIKTRGQQVTLRCSPKSGHDTVSWYQQALGQGPQFIFQYYEEEERQRGNFPDRFSGHQFPNYSSELNVNALLLGDSALYLCASSSGTGRGGPQHFGDGTRLSIL.

The rearrangement joins TRBV5-4 to TRBJ2-1; D gene uncertain. Germline V gene lookup returns CDR1 SGHNT and CDR2 YYREEE (reference sequence). Trimming pared 0 bases from V and 4 bases from J, leaving 5 bases between. The CDR3 consists of 13 residues. DNA for the CDR3: TGTGCCAGCAGCTTGGCCCTATACAATGAGCAGTTCTTC. Translation gives CASSLALYNEQFF. The whole variable domain, filled in from reference TRBV5-4 and TRBJ2-1, reads ETGVTQSPTHLIKTRGQQVTLRCSSQSGHNTVSWYQQALGQGPQFIFQYYREEENGRGNFPPRFSGLQFPNYSSELNVNALELDDSALYLCASSLALYNEQFFGPGTRLTVL.

The chain has TRBV5-1 and TRBJ2-5; 8 positions match TRBD1. CDR1 and CDR2 (germline): SGHRS, YFSETQ. This CDR3 spans 15 amino acids. With V trimmed by 3 bases and J by 7 bases, 11 bases remained unmatched. The CDR3: CASSSGTGWVGTQYF. In DNA, the CDR3 is TGCGCCAGCAGCTCCGGGACAGGTTGGGTGGGGACCCAGTACTTC.

The chain recombines TRBV29-1 with TRBJ1-2, with no clear D. Germline V lookup: CDR1 SQVTM, CDR2 ANQGSEA. The V end was cut by 5 bases, the J end by 8 bases, with 15 bases between. The CDR3 has 12 amino acids. The CDR3: CSVLRTNGGYTF. The CDR3 nucleotides read TGCAGCGTTCTCAGGACCAATGGAGGCTACACCTTC.

This chain joins TRBV15 and TRBJ2-1, with a tentative D call TRBD2 (6 bases). The CDR3 is made up of 17 amino acids. The germline gives CDR1 LNHNV, CDR2 YYDKDF (reference sequence). Trimming stripped 3 bases from V and 2 bases from J, with 17 bases between. The CDR3 DNA sequence: TGTGCCACCAGCAGCCTACAGATAGCGGTTACCTACAATGAGCAGTTCTTC. Protein: CATSSLQIAVTYNEQFF.

This clone was seen only a few times. The chain uses TRBV6-1 and TRBJ1-5; 8 positions agree with TRBD1. There are 13 residues in the CDR3. V lost 3 bases to trimming and J lost 5 bases; unmatched junction nucleotides: 0. Germline-derived CDR1 and CDR2 are MNHNS and SASEGT. The CDR3 here is CASSEDRDQPQHF. In DNA form, the CDR3 reads TGTGCCAGCAGTGAGGACAGGGATCAGCCCCAGCATTTT.

CDR3 coding DNA: TGTGCCAGCATCAGTTCTGTGTACACCGGGGAGCTGTTTTTT. This codes for CASISSVYTGELFF. The rearrangement uses TRBV6-5 and TRBJ2-2; D not certain. The CDR3 spans 14 residues. In germline, CDR1 is MNHEY, CDR2 SVGAGI. V was trimmed by 7 bases and J by 3 bases, leaving 12 bases between them.

A single count supports this clone. The chain is built from TRBV5-6 and TRBJ2-2, with 12 bases identical to TRBD1. The germline V gene encodes CDR1 SGHDT and CDR2 YYEEEE. CDR3 length equals 15 residues. After removal of 2 bases from V and 6 bases from J, the junction contained 2 bases not matched to a gene. The CDR3 reads CASSFWDRGPGELFF. Written as DNA, the CDR3 is TGTGCCAGCAGCTTTTGGGACAGGGGGCCCGGGGAGCTGTTTTTT.

DNA for the CDR3: TGTGCCAGCAGTCCGACGGGGAGCTCCTACGAGCAGTACTTC. It codes for CASSPTGSSYEQYF. V usage is TRBV6-5 and J usage is TRBJ2-7; tentatively, D is TRBD2 (5 bases). Per the germline V gene, CDR1 is MNHEY and CDR2 is SVGAGI. This CDR3 is 14 amino acids long. The V end was cut by 5 bases, the J end by 0 bases, with 11 bases between.

This clone was found once. The chain recombines TRBV9 with TRBJ1-2; perhaps TRBD1 as D (6 bases). With 3 bases removed from V and 2 bases from J, the gap between germline ends came to 14 bases. The CDR3 consists of 15 residues. The germline V gene has CDR1 SGDLS and CDR2 YYNGEE. The CDR3 bases are TGTGCCAGCAGCGCGACGCCACAGGGAAACTATGGCTACACCTTC. Translating gives CASSATPQGNYGYTF.

J is TRBJ1-4 and V is TRBV5-1; 9 nucleotides agree with TRBD1. Germline assignment: CDR1 SGHRS and CDR2 YFSETQ. The CDR3 contains 15 residues. V dropped 4 bases and J dropped 1; count of bases not matched to a gene: 2. The CDR3 coding sequence is TGCGCCAGCAGCGACAGGGGGGGAACTAATGAAAAACTGTTTTTT. This encodes CASSDRGGTNEKLFF.

This chain joins TRBV7-2 and TRBJ2-2, with 12 bases lining up with TRBD2. CDR1 is SGHTA and CDR2 is FQGNSA in the germline V gene. The CDR3 has 18 residues. After removal of 1 base from V and 4 bases from J, the junction contained 7 bases not matched to a gene. CDR3 DNA sequence: TGTGCCAGCAGCTTAGGGGGGCTAGCGGGAGGGGTCACCGGGGAGCTGTTTTTT. It yields the protein CASSLGGLAGGVTGELFF.

The chain has TRBV18 and TRBJ2-7; the match to TRBD2 covers 8 bases. CDR3 length: 16 residues. Germline V lookup: CDR1 KGHSH, CDR2 LQKENI. V was pared by 3 bases and J by 4 bases, with 11 bases of the junction left unmatched. CDR3 nucleotides: TGTGCCAGCTCACCTACCACAGCGGGGGCCTTTTACGAGCAGTACTTC. Protein: CASSPTTAGAFYEQYF.

This clone showed up just once. This chain links TRBV5-5 with TRBJ2-7; D is possibly TRBD2 (5 bases). V was clipped by 4 bases and J by 3 bases, with 11 bases between them. Germline assignment: CDR1 SGHKS and CDR2 YYEKEE (reference sequence). The CDR3 is 13 amino acids. CDR3 region: CASSLDGDYEQYF. The CDR3 DNA is TGTGCCAGCAGCCTGGACGGGGACTACGAGCAGTACTTC. Full variable domain (outside the CDR3, taken from reference TRBV5-5 and TRBJ2-7): DAGVTQSPTHLIKTRGQQVTLRCSPISGHKSVSWYQQVLGQGPQFIFQYYEKEERGRGNFPDRFSARQFPNYSSELNVNALLLGDSALYLCASSLDGDYEQYFGPGTRLTVT.

This chain connects TRBV5-1 to TRBJ2-6, with 7 bases that match TRBD1. Trimming removed 4 bases from V and 2 bases from J; junction bases left unmatched: 3. Germline assignment: CDR1 SGHRS and CDR2 YFSETQ. The CDR3 sequence is 15 residues long. This CDR3 is CASSHGTAGANVLTF. The CDR3 DNA is TGCGCCAGCAGCCACGGGACAGCTGGGGCCAACGTCCTGACTTTC.

The chain uses TRBV18 and TRBJ1-1, with D unresolved. Trimming cost V 0 bases and J 4 bases, with 12 bases left between them. The CDR3 totals 15 residues. Germline V gene sequence: CDR1 KGHSH, CDR2 LQKENI. The CDR3 protein is CASSPPNPKTTEAFF. CDR3 nucleotide sequence: TGTGCCAGCTCACCACCTAACCCGAAGACCACTGAAGCTTTCTTT.

As to this clone: The sample has other DNA sequences that encode this CDR3 too. This sequence joins TRBV27 and TRBJ1-2; 8 bases map to TRBD1. The germline gives CDR1 MNHEY, CDR2 SMNVEV (reference sequence). The CDR3 extends over 14 amino acids. Trimming took 5 bases from V and 2 from J; bases not matched to a gene: 4. CDR3 residues: CASSRTGSNYGYTF. The CDR3, as DNA: TGTGCCAGCAGTAGGACAGGGTCGAACTATGGCTACACCTTC.

This chain joins TRBV29-1 and TRBJ1-4, with 10 positions matching TRBD1. The germline CDR1 and CDR2 sequences are SQVTM and ANQGSEA. Unmatched junction bases numbered 6, after V lost 5 bases and J lost 6 bases. The CDR3 extends over 14 amino acids. In nucleotides, the CDR3 is TGCAGCGTTATGACAGGGGGCGCGCATGAAAAACTGTTTTTT. Translated, it gives CSVMTGGAHEKLFF.

This chain connects TRBV29-1 to TRBJ2-1; 10 bases are a match to TRBD2. Per germline, CDR1 SQVTM and CDR2 ANQGSEA. Unmatched junction bases numbered 24, after V lost 1 base and J lost 9 bases. This CDR3 contains 20 residues. CDR3 sequence (DNA): TGCAGCGTTGAAGGGAGCAGGGGAAGTCCCCTAGCGGGAGTGGGGGGTGAGCAGTTCTTC. This codes for CSVEGSRGSPLAGVGGEQFF.

The chain joins TRBV30 to TRBJ1-1; no clear D gene. Trimming took off 2 bases at V and 5 bases at J, with 12 bases between the two ends. Germline CDR1 is GTSNPN and CDR2 is SVGIG (reference sequence). This CDR3 spans 13 amino acids. The CDR3 is CAWSRLEGTEAFF. CDR3 DNA sequence: TGTGCCTGGAGTAGACTTGAGGGAACTGAAGCTTTCTTT.

The chain joins TRBV5-4 to TRBJ2-4, with 8 bases matching TRBD2. The germline V gene encodes CDR1 SGHNT and CDR2 YYREEE (reference sequence). The CDR3 is 19 residues long. Trimming cost V 1 base and J 2 bases; bases outside gene matches: 14. CDR3 protein: CASSLKWNPRGETKNIQYF. CDR3 bases: TGTGCCAGCAGCTTGAAGTGGAACCCGCGGGGGGAGACCAAAAACATTCAGTACTTC.

The chain links TRBV6-5 to TRBJ1-6, with D maybe TRBD1 (6 bases). V shed 8 bases and J shed 9 bases, with 17 bases lying between them. CDR1 MNHEY and CDR2 SVGAGI come from the germline V gene. The CDR3 loop spans 14 amino acids. The CDR3, as DNA: TGTGCCAGCTGGAAGACGGGGGCGGTTTCACCCCTCCACTTT. Protein product: CASWKTGAVSPLHF.

The chain joins TRBV30 to TRBJ2-1, with D possibly being TRBD2 (6 bases). The CDR3 has 15 residues. Germline assignment: CDR1 GTSNPN and CDR2 SVGIG (reference sequence). Trimming left V 2 bases short and J 6 bases short, with 17 bases between. The CDR3 loop reads CAWSPDYLGPNEQFF. The CDR3 nucleotides read TGTGCCTGGAGTCCGGACTACCTCGGCCCCAATGAGCAGTTCTTC.

The chain employs TRBV4-3 and TRBJ2-5, with unresolved D. CDR3 length equals 17 residues. V lost 0 bases and J lost 2, with 16 bases in between. CDR1 is LGHNA and CDR2 is YSLEER in the germline V gene. The CDR3 DNA is TGCGCCAGCAGCCAAGATCTCATCGGAATAAGGCAAGAGACCCAGTACTTC. Protein: CASSQDLIGIRQETQYF.

As concerns this clone: The germline gene is not matched at one end of the junction; a read error may be the cause. The J gene is TRBJ2-1, the V gene TRBV4-2; D may correspond to TRBD1 or TRBD2 (5 bases each). The CDR3 spans 13 residues. Germline V gene sequence: CDR1 LGHNA, CDR2 YNFKEQ. The CDR3 DNA sequence: TGTGCCAGCAGCGAAGAGACAGTTGGGGGGCAGTTCTTC. Its translation: CASSEETVGGQFF.

This clone occurred once. This sequence joins TRBV19 and TRBJ2-2; D remains ambiguous. Per the germline V gene, CDR1 is LNHDA and CDR2 is SQIVND (reference sequence). The CDR3 extends over 14 amino acids. Trimming took 2 bases from V and 5 from J, leaving 9 bases between them. In DNA form, the CDR3 reads TGTGCCAGTAGTATACAAAGACAAACCGGGGAGCTGTTTTTT. Its protein is CASSIQRQTGELFF.

The V gene is TRBV29-1, the J gene TRBJ2-1; 7 nucleotides align to TRBD1. V shed 2 bases and J 9 bases; nucleotides not matched to a gene: 4. Germline lookup yields CDR1 SQVTM and CDR2 ANQGSEA. The CDR3 extends over 12 amino acids. The CDR3 is CSVERPGGEQFF. CDR3 DNA: TGCAGCGTTGAAAGGCCAGGGGGTGAGCAGTTCTTC.

The J gene is TRBJ1-2, the V gene TRBV19; maybe TRBD1 (5 bases). The germline CDR1 and CDR2 sequences are LNHDA and SQIVND (reference sequence). The CDR3 contains 16 residues. With 1 base removed from V and 5 bases from J, the gap between germline ends came to 17 bases. The CDR3 loop is CASSIGFGRERYGYTF. Written as DNA, the CDR3 is TGTGCCAGTAGTATAGGCTTCGGCAGGGAGAGGTATGGCTACACCTTC.